A single sample is the source of the 23 T cell receptor beta chains below, sequenced in a study of T-cell reconstitution after alpha-beta-depleted transplantation in children. The TCRbeta library was prepared with unique molecular identifiers. TCRdb re-analysed the PCR reads in MiXCR, keeping a single row per CDR3 protein. The sample consists of 490,000 or so distinct CDR3 sequences, roughly an eighth of them appearing once. Sequences were derived from PBMCs from the stem cell graft donor, sampled from the stem cell graft. These receptors all come from a human donor who donated a stem cell graft to a child with combined immunodeficiency.

The V gene is TRBV12-3 or TRBV12-4, the J gene TRBJ2-5; D remains unclear. CDR3 length: 13 residues. V lost 4 bases to trimming and J lost 3 bases, with 9 bases between them. Here the CDR3 reads CASSSEAKETQYF. CDR3 nucleotides: TGTGCCAGCAGTTCCGAGGCCAAAGAGACCCAGTACTTC.

This clonotype was recorded many times. The chain has TRBV7-9 and TRBJ1-1; D uncertain. This CDR3 has 11 amino acids. CDR1 SEHNR and CDR2 FQNEAQ come from the germline V gene (reference sequence). Trimming removed 5 bases from V and 7 bases from J, with 8 bases in between. The CDR3 nucleotides read TGTGCCAGCAGCGCCCTCTATGAAGCTTTCTTT. Protein product: CASSALYEAFF.

The chain carries TRBV7-9 and TRBJ2-3; 7 bases fit TRBD2. This CDR3 is 15 amino acids long. V lost 3 bases to trimming and J lost 1 base; unmatched junction nucleotides: 4. CDR1 and CDR2 (germline): SEHNR, FQNEAQ (reference sequence). The CDR3 region is CASSFGGRRTDTQYF. CDR3 coding DNA: TGTGCCAGCAGCTTTGGCGGGAGACGCACAGATACGCAGTATTTT.

This clonotype appeared many times. V and J are TRBV27 and TRBJ2-1; a possible D gene is TRBD1 (6 bases). The V end was cut by 3 bases, the J end by 4 bases, with 13 bases between. Germline loops: CDR1 MNHEY, CDR2 SMNVEV (reference sequence). The CDR3 is made up of 15 amino acids. The DNA for the CDR3 is TGTGCCAGCAGTTTTAGGTCAGGGGTATACAATGAGCAGTTCTTC. This encodes CASSFRSGVYNEQFF.

This clonotype has a handful of counts. This chain connects TRBV27 to TRBJ2-7; no reliable D call. The CDR3 runs 13 residues. The germline V gene encodes CDR1 MNHEY and CDR2 SMNVEV (reference sequence). V was pared by 2 bases and J by 6 bases, with 11 bases between. CDR3 in amino acids: CASSLVPWAEQYF. CDR3 DNA sequence: TGTGCCAGCAGTTTAGTTCCCTGGGCCGAGCAGTACTTC.

The chain couples TRBV7-9 to TRBJ1-1; the match to TRBD1 covers 7 bases. Unmatched junction bases numbered 14, after V lost 0 bases and J lost 10 bases. Germline lookup yields CDR1 SEHNR and CDR2 FQNEAQ (reference sequence). There are 16 residues in the CDR3. DNA of the CDR3: TGTGCCAGCAGCTTAGCCGCCGGGACAGTGGTGTCTGGAGCTTTCTTT. Translating it yields CASSLAAGTVVSGAFF. Looking up the rest from reference TRBV7-9 and TRBJ1-1 gives the full variable domain: DTGVSQNPRHKITKRGQNVTFRCDPISEHNRLYWYRQTLGQGPEFLTYFQNEAQLEKSRLLSDRFSAERPKGSFSTLEIQRTEQGDSAMYLCASSLAAGTVVSGAFFGQGTRLTVV.

J is TRBJ1-1 and V is TRBV11-3; TRBD1 aligns across 7 bases. The CDR3 is 15 residues long. Unmatched junction bases numbered 8, after V lost 5 bases and J lost 2 bases. Germline lookup yields CDR1 SGHNT and CDR2 YENEEA. The CDR3, as DNA: TGTGCCAGCAGCCGCGAGGGGGCCGGTAACACTGAAGCTTTCTTT. Its protein is CASSREGAGNTEAFF. The whole variable domain, filled in from reference TRBV11-3 and TRBJ1-1, reads EAGVVQSPRYKIIEKKQPVAFWCNPISGHNTLYWYLQNLGQGPELLIRYENEEAVDDSQLPKDRFSAERLKGVDSTLKIQPAELGDSAVYLCASSREGAGNTEAFFGQGTRLTVV.

The chain recombines TRBV30 with TRBJ1-1; D is ambiguous. Germline lookup yields CDR1 GTSNPN and CDR2 SVGIG (reference sequence). There are 11 residues in the CDR3. V shed 0 bases and J shed 6 bases, with 5 bases lying between them. The CDR3 nucleotides read TGTGCCTGGAGTGTAATCTCTGAAGCTTTCTTT. Encoded protein: CAWSVISEAFF. Combining the CDR3 with reference TRBV30 and TRBJ1-1 gives the whole variable domain SQTIHQWPATLVQPVGSPLSLECTVEGTSNPNLYWYRQAAGRGLQLLFYSVGIGQISSEVPQNLSASRPQDRQFILSSKKLLLSDSGFYLCAWSVISEAFFGQGTRLTVV.

About this clonotype itself: The CDR3 carries no conserved terminal phenylalanine or tryptophan, so it likely arises from a read error. The J gene is TRBJ2-3, the V gene TRBV25-1; D is ambiguous. The CDR3 runs 15 residues. V was shortened by 0 bases and J by 2 bases, with 9 bases between the two germline ends. Germline CDR1 MGHDK, CDR2 SYGVNS. The CDR3 DNA reads TGTGCCAGCAGTGAATATTTTCAGACCACAGATACGCAGTATTCT. Amino acids: CASSEYFQTTDTQYS.

The gene calls are TRBV4-3 and TRBJ2-2; TRBD1 matches at 7 bases. V was clipped by 1 base and J by 3 bases; unmatched bases: 5. Per the germline V gene, CDR1 is LGHNA and CDR2 is YSLEER. This CDR3 comprises 16 residues. This CDR3 reads CASSQAGTAYTGELFF. The CDR3 DNA follows: TGCGCCAGCAGCCAAGCCGGGACAGCTTACACCGGGGAGCTGTTTTTT.

At least ten counts were recorded for this clonotype. The gene calls are TRBV12-3 or TRBV12-4 and TRBJ2-5; 8 positions agree with TRBD1. J was trimmed by 2 bases and V by 1 base; bases with no gene match: 3. The CDR3 contains 15 residues. CDR3 loop: CASSLVHRGQETQYF. CDR3 nucleotides: TGTGCCAGCAGTTTAGTACACAGGGGGCAAGAGACCCAGTACTTC.

Many counts were recorded for this clonotype. This chain uses TRBV20-1 with TRBJ2-1, with a tentative D call TRBD1 (5 bases). The CDR3 extends over 14 amino acids. V was pared by 3 bases and J by 4 bases, with 13 bases between. The germline V gene has CDR1 DFQATT and CDR2 SNEGSKA (reference sequence). As DNA, the CDR3 is TGCAGTGCTAGGGAAAGACAGAAATACAATGAGCAGTTCTTC. Amino acid sequence: CSARERQKYNEQFF.

Points on this clonotype: A much bigger clone sits one base away, suggesting this may be a read error. The chain couples TRBV4-3 to TRBJ2-3; possibly TRBD2 for D (5 bases). Germline-derived CDR1 and CDR2 are LGHNA and YSLEER. The CDR3 runs to 15 residues. V was clipped by 0 bases and J by 6 bases, with 13 bases between them. In DNA, the CDR3 is TGCGCCAGCAGCCAAGATGCTGGCGGGTTCGATACGCAGTATTTT. Translated: CASSQDAGGFDTQYF.

This chain uses TRBV12-3 or TRBV12-4 with TRBJ1-5; weak D call: TRBD1 (6 bases). The CDR3 runs 16 residues. Trimming took off 6 bases at V and 5 bases at J, with 20 bases between the two ends. In nucleotides, the CDR3 is TGTGCCAGCAGGACCAGGTGGGGGGCCATATATCAGCCCCAGCATTTT. Amino acids: CASRTRWGAIYQPQHF.

This clonotype was seen repeatedly, ten times or more. The chain uses TRBV3-1 and TRBJ2-3, with a tentative D call TRBD2 (5 bases). This CDR3 contains 15 residues. The V gene's germline CDR1 is LGHDT and CDR2 YNNKEL (reference sequence). Between the trimmed V and J ends, which lost 5 bases and 0 bases, there was a span of 12 bases. The CDR3 sequence: CASSFRRGSTDTQYF. The CDR3 DNA reads as TGTGCCAGCAGCTTCCGACGCGGGAGCACAGATACGCAGTATTTT.

This clonotype was detected only a few times. The V and J genes are TRBV10-3 and TRBJ2-7; TRBD1 or TRBD2 may be the D gene (6 bases each). V was clipped by 7 bases and J by 0 bases, with 13 bases between them. CDR3 size: 14 residues. Germline loops: CDR1 ENHRY, CDR2 SYGVKD. CDR3 protein: CAITGGEFSYEQYF. In DNA, the CDR3 is TGTGCCATCACCGGGGGCGAGTTCTCCTACGAGCAGTACTTC.

The chain uses TRBV7-9 and TRBJ2-1; D possibly corresponds to TRBD1 (6 bases). V shed 2 bases and J shed 9 bases, with 17 bases lying between them. There are 15 residues in the CDR3. The germline gives CDR1 SEHNR, CDR2 FQNEAQ (reference sequence). The CDR3 bases are TGTGCCAGCAGCTTAACCGGGACACCCGAAGGTGAGCAGTTCTTC. Its protein is CASSLTGTPEGEQFF.

This chain links TRBV29-1 with TRBJ2-1; 7 bases map to TRBD2. The J segment lost 5 bases and the V segment lost 3 bases, leaving 4 bases of the junction unmatched. Germline values: CDR1 SQVTM, CDR2 ANQGSEA. This CDR3 is built from 13 residues. The CDR3 DNA reads TGCAGCGTTGAGTTTGGGGGGGACAATGAGCAGTTCTTC. Its translation is CSVEFGGDNEQFF.

This chain uses TRBV7-9 with TRBJ2-7; D may be TRBD2 (5 bases). Trimming removed 6 bases from V and 0 bases from J, with 6 bases in between. CDR1 is SEHNR and CDR2 is FQNEAQ in the germline V gene (reference sequence). The CDR3 runs to 12 residues. The CDR3 region has the DNA TGTGCCAGCAGGGAGGACTCCTACGAGCAGTACTTC. Encoded protein: CASREDSYEQYF.

This clonotype was detected ten times or more. V usage is TRBV30 and J usage is TRBJ2-5; D not certain. This CDR3 contains 13 residues. The germline V gene encodes CDR1 GTSNPN and CDR2 SVGIG (reference sequence). Trimming cost V 2 bases and J 3 bases, with 10 bases left between them. The CDR3: CAWSPGSEETQYF. As DNA, the CDR3 is TGTGCCTGGAGTCCTGGATCAGAAGAGACCCAGTACTTC.

Only a few counts were recorded for this clonotype. The CDR3 DNA reads TGCGCCAGCAGCCACGAGTGGAGGGCGGGGGAGACCCAGTACTTC. This codes for CASSHEWRAGETQYF. The chain is built from TRBV4-3 and TRBJ2-5; a weak D match, TRBD2 (6 bases). Germline V gives CDR1 LGHNA, CDR2 YSLEER. This CDR3 has 15 residues. V dropped 3 bases and J dropped 5 bases, with 16 bases sitting between them.

V usage is TRBV5-6 and J usage is TRBJ1-4; D call uncertain. Deletions cut 0 bases from V and 6 bases from J, with 6 bases between. CDR1 is SGHDT and CDR2 is YYEEEE in the germline V gene. This CDR3 region has 13 residues. Here the CDR3 DNA reads TGTGCCAGCAGCTTGGACGGGGATGAAAAACTGTTTTTT. Protein: CASSLDGDEKLFF.

This clonotype turned up a few times. The chain combines TRBV12-3 or TRBV12-4 with TRBJ1-1; D gene uncertain. The CDR3 runs 13 residues. V was shortened by 3 bases and J by 3 bases, with 8 bases between the two germline ends. CDR3 loop: CASSFGLDTEAFF. The CDR3 DNA is TGTGCCAGCAGTTTTGGTTTGGACACTGAAGCTTTCTTT.